What follows describes a single TCR beta chain. TCRdb fed the RT-PCR reads into MiXCR, producing one record per CDR3 protein. Of just over 300,000 distinct CDR3 sequences listed, about 20% were seen once; the top ten hold 10%. V dropped 9 bases and J dropped 0 bases, with 9 bases sitting between them. Germline lookup yields CDR1 MDHEN and CDR2 SYDVKM. The CDR3 contains 12 residues. The data were taken from a study of response to subunit inactivated influenza vaccine. The receptor comes from a man aged 45 to 70 who received an inactivated influenza vaccine. V gene TRBV28 combines with J gene TRBJ2-7, with D perhaps TRBD1 (6 bases). The sample in question was PBMCs from blood, obtained less than 22 months after vaccination. The CDR3 nucleotides are TGTGCCAGTACAGGGAGCTCCTACGAGCAGTACTTC. Protein sequence: CASTGSSYEQYF.